There are many counts of the clone carrying this T cell receptor (beta chain). This record belongs to a study of CD8+CD57+ T cells in acquired aplastic anemia. The patients chosen for sequencing had shown expansion of CD8+CD57+ cells (detected by flow cytometry). The length of the CDR3 is 11 residues. V was shortened by 6 bases and J by 10 bases, with 12 bases between the two germline ends. Germline lookup yields CDR1 SGHVS and CDR2 FNYEAQ. The study profiled TCR beta VDJ and CDR3 using genomic DNA as template. TCRdb independently ran MiXCR on the reads; one entry per CDR3 protein. The data contain about 470,000 distinct CDR3 sequences, under 40% of them singletons.

Sequencing was done on a sample of sorted CD4+, CD8+, or CD8+CD57+ T cells (not recorded which) from PBMCs. This sequence was found in a human donor with aplastic anemia. The rearrangement links TRBV7-6 to TRBJ1-1, with D tentatively TRBD1 (5 bases). CDR3 region: CASRGGDGAFF. The CDR3 DNA follows: TGTGCCAGCAGGGGGGGGGACGGAGCTTTCTTT. The full variable domain, with the rest looked up from reference TRBV7-6 and TRBJ1-1, is GAGVSQSPRYKVTKRGQDVALRCDPISGHVSLYWYRQALGQGPEFLTYFNYEAQQDKSGLPNDRFSAERPEGSISTLTIQRTEQRDSAMYRCASRGGDGAFFGQGTRLTVV.